The next 14 T cell receptor beta chains were all read from a single sample in a study of T cells in tumors after PD-1 blockade. Only in-frame clones appear in the TCRdb table, and some are missing; sequencing was by immunoSEQ multiplex PCR. Of about 4,900 clones listed, 50% to 80% are singletons. The source was tumor tissue, collected before anti-PD-1 treatment. These receptor sequences come from a human donor with cutaneous squamous cell carcinoma.

The chain has TRBV6-1 and TRBJ2-5; D gene uncertain. The length of the CDR3 is 15 residues. Germline CDR1 and CDR2: MNHNS and SASEGT. V lost 2 bases and J 1 base, leaving 11 bases between the germline ends. The CDR3, as DNA: TGTGCCAGCAGTGAATTTTCCTTCGGCCAAGAGACCCAGTACTTC. It translates to CASSEFSFGQETQYF.

V usage is TRBV6-5 and J usage is TRBJ2-7; D might be TRBD1 (5 bases). V dropped 0 bases and J dropped 6 bases, with 9 bases sitting between them. CDR1 MNHEY and CDR2 SVGAGI come from the germline V gene. The CDR3 spans 13 residues. In DNA form, the CDR3 reads TGTGCCAGCAGTTACTCGGCAGGGTTCGAGCAGTACTTC. Translating it yields CASSYSAGFEQYF.

The table lists this clone with a few counts. The chain is built from TRBV28 and TRBJ2-5; D may be TRBD1 (6 bases). The CDR3 contains 17 residues. Germline V gene data show CDR1 as MDHEN and CDR2 as SYDVKM. V lost 5 bases and J lost 2, with 21 bases in between. CDR3 loop: CASSTVGSSGTQETQYF. The DNA of the CDR3 is TGTGCCAGCAGTACGGTCGGGTCGTCTGGGACACAAGAGACCCAGTACTTC. The full variable domain, with the rest looked up from reference TRBV28 and TRBJ2-5, is DVKVTQSSRYLVKRTGEKVFLECVQDMDHENMFWYRQDPGLGLRLIYFSYDVKMKEKGDIPEGYSVSREKKERFSLILESASTNQTSMYLCASSTVGSSGTQETQYFGPGTRLLVL.

Only a few counts were recorded for this clone. The V and J genes are TRBV5-4 and TRBJ2-7; D ambiguous. Germline assignment: CDR1 SGHNT and CDR2 YYREEE (reference sequence). V lost 1 base and J 0 bases, leaving 8 bases between the germline ends. The CDR3 runs to 14 residues. The DNA for the CDR3 is TGTGCCAGCAGCTTGTATGAGAGCTCCTACGAGCAGTACTTC. Translated, it gives CASSLYESSYEQYF.

The chain joins TRBV14 to TRBJ1-6; a weak D match, TRBD1 (6 bases). The ends were cut back, 0 bases at V and 10 bases at J, with 13 bases in the middle. Germline CDR1 is SGHDN and CDR2 is FVKESK. The length of the CDR3 is 15 residues. CDR3 sequence (DNA): TGTGCCAGCAGCCAAGAAGGGCAGGGGCGGTCACCCCTCCACTTT. Encoded protein: CASSQEGQGRSPLHF.

The gene calls are TRBV6-1 and TRBJ2-1; unclear D gene. V gave up 2 bases and J gave up 7 bases, with 9 bases separating them. Germline V gene sequence: CDR1 MNHNS, CDR2 SASEGT. The CDR3 has 13 amino acids. This CDR3 is CASSEIVRNEQFF. The CDR3 DNA reads as TGTGCCAGCAGTGAAATAGTACGGAATGAGCAGTTCTTC.

The chain is built from TRBV9 and TRBJ1-3; 9 bases agree with TRBD1. This CDR3 is 18 amino acids long. V lost 4 bases and J lost 0; bases outside the gene matches: 11. Per the germline V gene, CDR1 is SGDLS and CDR2 is YYNGEE. The CDR3 DNA sequence: TGTGCCAGCAGCTTCACCCGGGACAGGGATTTCTCTGGAAACACCATATATTTT. Encoded protein: CASSFTRDRDFSGNTIYF.

The chain links TRBV10-2 to TRBJ1-6; 7 nucleotides match TRBD1. CDR3 length: 14 residues. After removal of 4 bases from V and 5 bases from J, the junction contained 2 bases not matched to a gene. Germline values: CDR1 WSHSY, CDR2 SAAADI. The CDR3 region is CASSGGTDNSPLHF. The CDR3 nucleotides are TGCGCCAGCAGTGGCGGGACAGATAATTCACCCCTCCACTTT.

This chain uses TRBV3-1 (or the pseudogene TRBV3-2) with TRBJ1-1; 7 nucleotides match TRBD1. The CDR3 is 13 amino acids. The V gene's germline CDR1 is LGHDT and CDR2 YNNKEL (reference sequence). V shed 5 bases and J 1 base; nucleotides not matched to a gene: 1. Here the CDR3 DNA reads TGTGCCAGCAGCGGACAGGCGAACACTGAAGCTTTCTTT. As protein: CASSGQANTEAFF.

The V and J genes are TRBV4-1 and TRBJ1-1, with a tentative D call TRBD1 (5 bases). Germline CDR1 MGHRA, CDR2 YSYEKL. Trimming removed 1 base from V and 2 bases from J, with 14 bases in between. This CDR3 is built from 16 residues. The CDR3 bases are TGCGCCAGCAGCCAAGGCCTTCGAGGGGTAAACACTGAAGCTTTCTTT. Translated, it gives CASSQGLRGVNTEAFF.

The chain uses TRBV24-1 and TRBJ2-1, with D possibly being TRBD1 (6 bases). Germline V gene data show CDR1 as KGHDR and CDR2 as SFDVKD. Trimming shortened V by 2 bases and J by 5 bases, and 12 bases separated the two germline ends. This CDR3 is built from 15 residues. CDR3 protein: CATSDSDRYNNEQFF. Here the CDR3 DNA reads TGTGCCACCAGTGATTCCGACAGGTACAACAATGAGCAGTTCTTC.

J is TRBJ2-1 and V is TRBV5-4; D is tentatively TRBD1 or TRBD2 (5 bases each). Germline V lookup: CDR1 SGHNT, CDR2 YYREEE (reference sequence). The germline V and J ends were trimmed by 2 bases and 9 bases, with 9 bases remaining between them. This CDR3 region has 12 residues. As DNA, the CDR3 is TGTGCCAGCAGCTTATCGGGACCTGAGCAGTTCTTC. The encoded protein is CASSLSGPEQFF.

This chain joins TRBV21-1 and TRBJ2-2; the listed D gene, TRBD1, was not tested against the DNA. TRBV21-1 is assigned pseudogene status. The CDR3 consists of 15 residues. The CDR3 protein is CASSKLAGAHRGAVF. As DNA, the CDR3 is TGTGCCAGCAGCAAACTGGCAGGGGCACACCGGGGAGCTGTTTTT.

The gene calls are TRBV7-2 and TRBJ2-3, with D perhaps TRBD2 (5 bases). Per germline, CDR1 SGHTA and CDR2 FQGNSA. This CDR3 region has 15 residues. V lost 5 bases and J 3 bases, leaving 15 bases between the germline ends. Here the CDR3 DNA reads TGTGCCAGCAGCGTAACGGGAAGTTTTACAGATACGCAGTATTTT. Translation: CASSVTGSFTDTQYF.